A selection of T cell receptor beta chains follows, all from one sample in a study of blood T cell repertoires in COVID-19. Sequencing was performed with immunoSEQ multiplex PCR; in TCRdb, only in-frame clones are kept and a portion is missing. Here the sample spans about 400,000 clones, nearly 90% being singletons. The sequenced material came from PBMCs or T cells enriched from blood (not recorded which). The receptors were sampled from a woman aged 40 to 50 with acute COVID-19. Both conserved end residues are part of each CDR3. The D gene is left open where the match is weak. The listing skips clone size in some rows; elsewhere it reads once, few, many or a size class.

D,V,size,CDR3
NA,TRBV7-2,NA,CASSLVASSSTDTQYF
TRBD1,TRBV5-1,NA,CASTLWGQGDTEAFF
NA,TRBV30,NA,CAWRRTSSYNSPLHF
NA,TRBV19,NA,CASRTTSTLGELFF
NA,TRBV19,NA,CASSIDSRDLPGAFF
NA,TRBV19,NA,CASRSPGGYGYTF
NA,TRBV3-1/TRBV3-2,NA,CASSQVQGGGYTF
NA,TRBV24-1,NA,CATSDFGADTQYF
NA,TRBV11-2,NA,CASSLRGAGWDYNEQFF
NA,TRBV15,few,CATSGQGSGELFF
NA,TRBV7-9,NA,CASSLARDYNEQFF
NA,TRBV18,NA,CASSPQGVGTEAFF
NA,TRBV30,NA,CAWSVVGGGLFF
TRBD1,TRBV2,NA,CASSRDRSSYNEQFF
NA,TRBV18,NA,CASSSPQAGNEQFF
TRBD2,TRBV15,NA,CATSRRTSGGTDTQYF
NA,TRBV19,once,CASSIGADSPLHF
TRBD2,TRBV11-2,NA,CASSLVFSGYEQYF
NA,TRBV2,NA,CASSDPFTDTQYF
NA,TRBV4-1,NA,CASSQDVAGQFVEQYF
NA,TRBV24-1,NA,CATSVWSGEQFF
NA,TRBV7-2,NA,CASSLNGAAAGRGYTF
NA,TRBV4-1,NA,CASSRPGGNTIYF
TRBD2,TRBV30,NA,CAWTLGLAGDTDTQYF
TRBD1,TRBV28,NA,CASSLLDRESYEQYF
TRBD1,TRBV5-1,NA,CASSNVPGQGPNTEAFF
NA,TRBV7-9,NA,CASSSRGEGPMNTEAFF
TRBD1,TRBV7-6,NA,CASSLIRGPTDTQYF
NA,TRBV13,NA,CASSLSGSNSPLHF
TRBD2,TRBV4-1,NA,CASSRLPGLAGGLQETQYF
TRBD1,TRBV10-3,NA,CAISAPPTGDTEAFF